A selection of T cell receptor beta chains follows, all from one sample in a study of T cell responses to AZD1222 COVID-19 vaccine. Data came from immunoSEQ multiplex PCR; TCRdb stores just in-frame clones and leaves some out. The data hold about 100,000 clones, with 87% observed a single time. Source: peripheral blood, taken on day 0 of MenACWY control vaccination. The receptors derive from an adult in good health. Each CDR3 is given with its conserved first and last residue. The D gene is left open where the match is weak. The size field is filled for only some rows; it gives once, few, many or a size class.

V gene,clone size,J gene,D gene,CDR3 protein,CDR3 DNA
TRBV29-1,-,TRBJ1-1,-,CSYRDGEGRTEAFF,TGCAGCTACCGGGACGGGGAGGGACGGACTGAAGCTTTCTTT
TRBV9,-,TRBJ2-3,TRBD2,CASSVGLAGSDTQYF,TGTGCCAGCAGCGTGGGACTAGCGGGCTCAGATACGCAGTATTTT
TRBV7-3,-,TRBJ2-3,-,CASSLSGLHTDTQYF,TGTGCCAGCAGCTTAAGCGGGCTCCACACAGATACGCAGTATTTT
TRBV29-1,-,TRBJ1-1,-,CSVESLMGAFF,TGCAGCGTTGAATCACTGATGGGCGCTTTCTTT
TRBV9,-,TRBJ1-5,-,CASSVGASNQPQHF,TGTGCCAGCAGCGTAGGGGCGAGCAATCAGCCCCAGCATTTT
TRBV19,-,TRBJ1-1,-,CASSNTQGGTEAFF,TGTGCCAGTAGTAATACCCAGGGAGGAACTGAAGCTTTCTTT
TRBV5-1,-,TRBJ2-2,TRBD1,CASTSGQGTGELFF,TGCGCCAGCACCAGTGGACAGGGCACCGGGGAGCTGTTTTTT
TRBV6-4,-,TRBJ2-5,-,CASSDRLGRGRGETQYF,TGTGCCAGCAGTGACCGCCTAGGGCGGGGACGAGGAGAGACCCAGTACTTC
TRBV6-6,-,TRBJ1-2,-,CASSDTGLGGYTF,TGTGCCAGCAGTGATACAGGGCTGGGGGGCTACACCTTC
TRBV9,-,TRBJ2-7,-,CASSGGRGYEQYF,TGTGCCAGCAGCGGGGGCAGGGGCTACGAGCAGTACTTC
TRBV30,few,TRBJ2-1,TRBD1,CAWQFPGQGGDEQFF,TGTGCCTGGCAGTTCCCGGGACAGGGAGGCGATGAGCAGTTCTTC
TRBV28,-,TRBJ1-1,TRBD1,CASREQGENTEAFF,TGTGCCAGCAGGGAACAGGGGGAGAACACTGAAGCTTTCTTT
TRBV6-5,-,TRBJ1-2,TRBD1,CASRGTGYGYTF,TGTGCCAGCAGAGGGACAGGCTATGGCTACACCTTC
TRBV28,-,TRBJ2-1,TRBD2,CASSFSSGRRNNEQFF,TGTGCCAGCAGTTTTTCTAGCGGGAGACGTAACAATGAGCAGTTCTTC
TRBV7-2,-,TRBJ2-7,-,CASSSRVLYEQYF,TGTGCCAGCAGCTCCAGAGTTCTCTACGAGCAGTACTTC
TRBV28,-,TRBJ2-7,-,CASSSLILKDTYYEQYF,TGTGCCAGCAGTTCCCTAATACTTAAGGACACCTACTACGAGCAGTACTTC
TRBV19,-,TRBJ1-1,-,CASMSGMLEAFF,TGTGCCAGTATGTCGGGCATGCTTGAAGCTTTCTTT
TRBV6-5,few,TRBJ1-3,-,CASSYGAPTSGNTIYF,TGTGCCAGCAGTTACGGGGCACCAACCTCTGGAAACACCATATATTTT
TRBV7-9,-,TRBJ2-5,-,CASSLAYAWETQYF,TGTGCCAGCAGCTTAGCCTACGCCTGGGAGACCCAGTACTTC
TRBV5-4,-,TRBJ2-3,-,CASSLPGASDTQYF,TGTGCCAGCAGCTTACCGGGCGCGTCAGATACGCAGTATTTT
TRBV28,-,TRBJ1-5,-,CASSLILGRGGNQPQHF,TGTGCCAGCAGTTTAATTCTGGGCAGGGGAGGGAATCAGCCCCAGCATTTT
TRBV10-1,once,TRBJ2-5,-,CASFFILGRWGTPPTETQYF,TGCGCCAGCTTTTTTATTTTGGGGCGGTGGGGGACCCCCCCAACGGAGACCCAGTACTTC
TRBV19,-,TRBJ1-3,-,CASSGNRVYGNTIYF,TGTGCCAGTAGTGGGAACAGGGTCTACGGAAACACCATATATTTT
TRBV6-2/TRBV6-3,-,TRBJ1-2,-,CASSYSDSFGGYTF,TGTGCCAGCAGTTATTCTGACAGTTTTGGGGGCTACACCTTC
TRBV13,-,TRBJ2-2,TRBD1,CASSSGTGDPGELFF,TGTGCCAGCAGCTCCGGGACAGGGGACCCCGGGGAGCTGTTTTTT
TRBV10-1,-,TRBJ2-3,-,CASSDRGGSGISTDTQYF,TGCGCCAGCAGTGATAGGGGGGGTTCGGGGATAAGCACAGATACGCAGTATTTT
TRBV7-3,-,TRBJ2-1,TRBD1,CASSLQGQGADQFF,TGTGCCAGCAGCTTACAAGGACAGGGGGCAGATCAGTTCTTC
TRBV7-2,once,TRBJ1-1,-,CASSYFRRTEAFF,TGTGCCAGCAGCTACTTCAGGAGGACTGAAGCTTTCTTT
TRBV29-1,-,TRBJ2-1,TRBD1,CSVEPGQRIPFSYNEQFF,TGCAGCGTTGAGCCGGGACAGCGCATTCCCTTCTCCTACAATGAGCAGTTCTTC
TRBV6-2/TRBV6-3,-,TRBJ2-3,TRBD2,CASSYGAGGDFYTQYF,TGTGCCAGCAGTTACGGAGCGGGAGGAGATTTCTATACGCAGTATTTT
TRBV28,-,TRBJ1-2,TRBD1,CASSQSDRADYGYTF,TGTGCCAGCAGTCAATCGGACAGGGCGGATTATGGCTACACCTTC
TRBV12-3/TRBV12-4,-,TRBJ2-3,-,CASSYQGPDTQYF,TGTGCCAGCAGTTACCAGGGGCCAGATACGCAGTATTTT
TRBV27,-,TRBJ1-4,-,CATKGTLANEKLFF,TGTGCCACCAAAGGGACGTTAGCTAATGAAAAACTGTTTTTT
TRBV29-1,once,TRBJ2-7,TRBD2,CSVVWSGGAGSYEQYF,TGCAGCGTTGTGTGGAGCGGGGGGGCCGGGAGCTACGAGCAGTACTTC
TRBV10-3,-,TRBJ1-3,-,CAINRGSGNTIYF,TGTGCCATCAATAGGGGCTCTGGAAACACCATATATTTT
TRBV7-2,once,TRBJ2-3,-,CASSPKKGGADTQYF,TGTGCCAGCAGCCCCAAAAAGGGGGGCGCAGATACGCAGTATTTT
TRBV5-1,few,TRBJ1-2,TRBD1,CASSLGPGTGGDGYTF,TGCGCCAGCAGCTTGGGCCCCGGGACAGGGGGCGATGGCTACACCTTC
TRBV28,-,TRBJ2-7,-,CASSPPGRGSYEQYF,TGTGCCAGCAGTCCCCCCGGGCGGGGTAGCTACGAGCAGTACTTC
TRBV19,-,TRBJ2-3,TRBD2,CASSTAGVKDTQYF,TGTGCCAGTAGTACAGCGGGAGTAAAGGATACGCAGTATTTT
TRBV6-2/TRBV6-3,-,TRBJ2-7,-,CASSYLSHSYEQYF,TGTGCCAGCAGTTATTTATCACATTCCTACGAGCAGTACTTC
TRBV10-2,-,TRBJ2-3,-,CASGGPGWLDTQYF,TGCGCCAGCGGGGGGCCCGGATGGCTAGATACGCAGTATTTT
TRBV9,-,TRBJ1-4,-,CASSTGRSATNEKLFF,TGTGCCAGCAGCACCGGACGGAGTGCAACTAATGAAAAACTGTTTTTT
TRBV6-2/TRBV6-3,-,TRBJ2-5,TRBD1,CASSYPGTVSGETQYF,TGTGCCAGCAGTTACCCCGGGACAGTCAGTGGAGAGACCCAGTACTTC
TRBV9,-,TRBJ2-7,-,CASSVRVGERDEQYF,TGTGCCAGCAGCGTCAGGGTCGGGGAGAGGGACGAGCAGTACTTC
TRBV20-1,-,TRBJ1-1,-,CSAQGYTEAFF,TGCAGTGCTCAGGGATACACTGAAGCTTTCTTT
TRBV6-1,-,TRBJ2-1,-,CASSDNPRNEQFF,TGTGCCAGCAGTGACAACCCGAGGAATGAGCAGTTCTTC
TRBV3-1/TRBV3-2,-,TRBJ1-2,-,CASSQEGQGIVF,TGTGCCAGCAGCCAAGAGGGTCAGGGGATTGTCTTC
TRBV11-3,-,TRBJ2-5,-,CASSRDRGSQETQYF,TGTGCCAGCAGCAGAGACCGGGGAAGCCAAGAGACCCAGTACTTC
TRBV6-5,-,TRBJ1-6,TRBD1,CATRQGPNSPLHF,TGTGCCACCCGACAGGGACCTAATTCACCCCTCCACTTT
TRBV10-3,-,TRBJ2-3,TRBD1,CAIRRTGGNTDTQYF,TGTGCCATCAGAAGGACAGGGGGAAACACAGATACGCAGTATTTT